The sequence of this TCR beta chain was determined in a study of blood T cells in healthy people across ages. Germline V lookup: CDR1 SGHRS, CDR2 YFSETQ. The CDR3 runs to 14 residues. The V end lost 4 bases, the J end lost 4 bases, and 14 bases lay between the germline ends. Combining a sample-barcoded 5' primer with a J-beta primer mix, a second PCR ran for about 6 to 11 cycles. TCRdb redid the calling of the 5' RACE reads with MiXCR, one entry per CDR3 protein. In the table there are 850,000 or so distinct CDR3 sequences, under 35% of which are singletons. The J gene is TRBJ1-2, the V gene TRBV5-1, with a possible D match to TRBD1 (6 bases). The sequence was collected from a woman older than 75 in good health. The sample comprised blood. The CDR3 nucleotides are TGCGCCAGCAGCCTGATTACAGGGCCCTATGGCTACACCTTC. As protein: CASSLITGPYGYTF.